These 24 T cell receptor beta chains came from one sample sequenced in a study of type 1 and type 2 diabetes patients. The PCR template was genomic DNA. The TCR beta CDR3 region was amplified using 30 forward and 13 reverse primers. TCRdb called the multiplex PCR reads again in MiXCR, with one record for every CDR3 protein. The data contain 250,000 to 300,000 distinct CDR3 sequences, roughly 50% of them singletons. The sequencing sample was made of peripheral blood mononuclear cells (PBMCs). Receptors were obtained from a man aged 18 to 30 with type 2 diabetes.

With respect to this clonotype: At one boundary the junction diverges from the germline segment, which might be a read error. The CDR3 sequence is CASRGEFHGYAF. The CDR3 DNA reads as TGTGCCAGCAGGGGGGAATTTCATGGCTACGCCTTC. The chain links TRBV28 to TRBJ1-2, with a tentative D call TRBD1 (5 bases). Germline V lookup: CDR1 MDHEN, CDR2 SYDVKM. The CDR3 spans 12 residues.

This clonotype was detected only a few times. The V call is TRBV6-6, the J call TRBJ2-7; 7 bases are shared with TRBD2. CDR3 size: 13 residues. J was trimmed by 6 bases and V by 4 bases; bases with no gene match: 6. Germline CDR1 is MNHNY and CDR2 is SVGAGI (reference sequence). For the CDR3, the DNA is TGTGCCAGCAGTTCTTCTAGCGGACCCGAGCAGTACTTC. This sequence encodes CASSSSSGPEQYF.

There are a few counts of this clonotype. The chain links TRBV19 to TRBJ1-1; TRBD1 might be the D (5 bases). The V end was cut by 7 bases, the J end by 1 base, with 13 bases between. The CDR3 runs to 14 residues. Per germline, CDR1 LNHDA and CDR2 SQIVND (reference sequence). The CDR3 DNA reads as TGTGCCAGTATCAATCGGGGCGCGAACACTGAAGCTTTCTTT. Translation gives CASINRGANTEAFF.

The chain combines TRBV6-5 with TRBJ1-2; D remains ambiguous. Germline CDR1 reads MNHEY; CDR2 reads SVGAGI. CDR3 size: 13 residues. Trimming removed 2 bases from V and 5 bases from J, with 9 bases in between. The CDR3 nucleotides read TGTGCCAGCAGTTACACATACCGATATGGCTACACCTTC. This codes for CASSYTYRYGYTF.

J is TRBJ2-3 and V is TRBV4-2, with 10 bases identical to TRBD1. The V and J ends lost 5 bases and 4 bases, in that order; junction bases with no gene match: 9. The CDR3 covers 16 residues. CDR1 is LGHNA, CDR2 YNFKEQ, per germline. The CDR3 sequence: CASSSQGQGFSDTQYF. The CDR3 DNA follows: TGTGCCAGCAGCTCCCAGGGACAGGGGTTCTCAGATACGCAGTATTTT.

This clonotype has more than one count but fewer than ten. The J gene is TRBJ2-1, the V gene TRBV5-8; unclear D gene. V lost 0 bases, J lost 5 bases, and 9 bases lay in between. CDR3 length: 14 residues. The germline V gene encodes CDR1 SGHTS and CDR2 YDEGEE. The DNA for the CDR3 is TGTGCCAGCAGCTTGGGTGGCAGTAACAATGAGCAGTTCTTC. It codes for CASSLGGSNNEQFF.

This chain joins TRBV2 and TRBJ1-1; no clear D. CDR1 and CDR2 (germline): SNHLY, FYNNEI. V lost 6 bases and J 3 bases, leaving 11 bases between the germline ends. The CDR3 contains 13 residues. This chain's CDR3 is CASSKGRDTEAFF. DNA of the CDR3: TGTGCCAGCAGCAAGGGTCGAGACACTGAAGCTTTCTTT.

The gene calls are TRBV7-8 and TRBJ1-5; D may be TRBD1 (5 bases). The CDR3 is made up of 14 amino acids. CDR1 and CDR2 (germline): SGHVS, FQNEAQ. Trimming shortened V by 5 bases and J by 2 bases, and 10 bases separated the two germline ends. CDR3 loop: CASSIEGGNQPQHF. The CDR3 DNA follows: TGTGCCAGCAGCATAGAAGGGGGCAATCAGCCCCAGCATTTT.

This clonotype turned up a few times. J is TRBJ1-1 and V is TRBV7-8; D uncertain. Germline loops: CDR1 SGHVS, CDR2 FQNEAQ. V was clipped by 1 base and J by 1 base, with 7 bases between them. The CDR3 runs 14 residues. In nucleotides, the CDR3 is TGTGCCAGCAGCTTAGTGCTGGGGAACACTGAAGCTTTCTTT. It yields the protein CASSLVLGNTEAFF.

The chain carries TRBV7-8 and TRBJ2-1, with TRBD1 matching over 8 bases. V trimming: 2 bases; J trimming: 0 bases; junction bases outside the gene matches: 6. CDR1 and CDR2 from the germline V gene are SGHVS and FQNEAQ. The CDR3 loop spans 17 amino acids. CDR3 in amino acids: CASSLPHRGSSYNEQFF. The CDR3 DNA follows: TGTGCCAGCAGCTTACCCCACAGGGGGAGCTCCTACAATGAGCAGTTCTTC.

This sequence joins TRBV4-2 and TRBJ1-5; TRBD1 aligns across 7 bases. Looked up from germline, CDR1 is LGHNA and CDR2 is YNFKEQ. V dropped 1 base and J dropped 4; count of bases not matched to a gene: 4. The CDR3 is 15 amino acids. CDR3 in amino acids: CASSQAQGLNQPQHF. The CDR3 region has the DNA TGTGCCAGCAGCCAAGCACAGGGGCTAAATCAGCCCCAGCATTTT.

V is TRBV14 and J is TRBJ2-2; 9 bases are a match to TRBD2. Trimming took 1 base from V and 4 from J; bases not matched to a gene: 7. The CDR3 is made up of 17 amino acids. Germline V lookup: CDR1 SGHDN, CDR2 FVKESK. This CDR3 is CASSQVVAGEFTGELFF. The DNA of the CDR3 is TGTGCCAGCAGCCAAGTGGTAGCGGGAGAGTTCACCGGGGAGCTGTTTTTT. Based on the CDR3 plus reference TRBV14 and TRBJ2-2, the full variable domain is EAGVTQFPSHSVIEKGQTVTLRCDPISGHDNLYWYRRVMGKEIKFLLHFVKESKQDESGMPNNRFLAERTGGTYSTLKVQPAELEDSGVYFCASSQVVAGEFTGELFFGEGSRLTVL.

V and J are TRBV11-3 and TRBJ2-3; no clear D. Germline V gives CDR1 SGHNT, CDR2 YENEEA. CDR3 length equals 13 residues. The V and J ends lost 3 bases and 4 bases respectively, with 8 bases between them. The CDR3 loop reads CASSFPVADTQYF. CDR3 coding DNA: TGTGCCAGCAGCTTCCCTGTCGCAGATACGCAGTATTTT.

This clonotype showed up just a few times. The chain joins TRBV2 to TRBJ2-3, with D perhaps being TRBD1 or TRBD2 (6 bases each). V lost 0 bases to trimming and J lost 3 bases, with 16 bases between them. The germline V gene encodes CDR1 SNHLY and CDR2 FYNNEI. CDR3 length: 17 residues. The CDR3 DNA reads TGTGCCAGCAGTGAAGCGGGGGGACGAAGGGGGACAGATACGCAGTATTTT. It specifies CASSEAGGRRGTDTQYF.

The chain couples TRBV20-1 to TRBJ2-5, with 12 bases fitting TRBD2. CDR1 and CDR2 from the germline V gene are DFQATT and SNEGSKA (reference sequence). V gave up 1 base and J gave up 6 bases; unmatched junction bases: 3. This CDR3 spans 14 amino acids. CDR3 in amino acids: CSARASGGAKTQYF. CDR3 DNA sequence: TGCAGTGCTAGAGCTAGCGGGGGGGCAAAGACCCAGTACTTC.

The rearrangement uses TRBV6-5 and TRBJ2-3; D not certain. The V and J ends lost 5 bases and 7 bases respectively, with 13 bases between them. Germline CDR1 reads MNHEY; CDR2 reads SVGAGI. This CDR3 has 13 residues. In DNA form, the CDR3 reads TGTGCCAGCAGTACCATTACGCGGAATACGCAGTATTTT. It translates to CASSTITRNTQYF.

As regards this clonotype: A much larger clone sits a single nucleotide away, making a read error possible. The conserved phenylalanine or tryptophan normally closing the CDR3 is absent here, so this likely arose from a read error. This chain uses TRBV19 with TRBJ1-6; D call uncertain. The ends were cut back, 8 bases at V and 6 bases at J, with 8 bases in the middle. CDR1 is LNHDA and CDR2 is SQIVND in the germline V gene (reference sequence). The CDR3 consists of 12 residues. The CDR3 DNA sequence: TGTGCCAGTCGGTCGGGTAATTCACCCCTCCACTTA. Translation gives CASRSGNSPLHL.

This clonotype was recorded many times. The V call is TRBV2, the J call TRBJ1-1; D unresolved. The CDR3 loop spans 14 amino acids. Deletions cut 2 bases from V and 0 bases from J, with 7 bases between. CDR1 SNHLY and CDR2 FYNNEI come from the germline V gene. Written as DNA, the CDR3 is TGTGCCAGCAGTGAACGGCAGTTGAACACTGAAGCTTTCTTT. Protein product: CASSERQLNTEAFF.

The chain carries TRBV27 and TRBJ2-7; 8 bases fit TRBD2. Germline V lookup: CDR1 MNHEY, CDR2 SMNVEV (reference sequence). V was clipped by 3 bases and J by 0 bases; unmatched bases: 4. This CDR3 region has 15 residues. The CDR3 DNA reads TGTGCCAGCAGTTTGGGACTAGATGTCTCCTACGAGCAGTACTTC. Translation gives CASSLGLDVSYEQYF.

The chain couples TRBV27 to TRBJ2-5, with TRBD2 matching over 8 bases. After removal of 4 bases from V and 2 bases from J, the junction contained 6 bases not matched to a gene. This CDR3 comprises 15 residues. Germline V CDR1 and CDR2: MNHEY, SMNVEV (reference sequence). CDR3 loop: CASSWAGGIQETQYF. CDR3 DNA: TGTGCCAGCAGTTGGGCGGGGGGCATACAAGAGACCCAGTACTTC.

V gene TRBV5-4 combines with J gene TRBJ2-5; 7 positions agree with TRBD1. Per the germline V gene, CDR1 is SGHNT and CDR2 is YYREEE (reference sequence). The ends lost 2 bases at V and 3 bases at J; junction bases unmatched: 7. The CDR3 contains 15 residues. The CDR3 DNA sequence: TGTGCCAGCAGCTTTCCCCCTACAGGGGAAGAGACCCAGTACTTC. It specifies CASSFPPTGEETQYF.

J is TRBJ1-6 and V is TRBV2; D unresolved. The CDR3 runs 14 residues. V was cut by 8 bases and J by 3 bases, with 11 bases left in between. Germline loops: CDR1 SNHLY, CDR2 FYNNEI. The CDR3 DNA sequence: TGTGCCAGCGCTAAAGGTTACTATAATTCACCCCTCCACTTT. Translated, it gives CASAKGYYNSPLHF.

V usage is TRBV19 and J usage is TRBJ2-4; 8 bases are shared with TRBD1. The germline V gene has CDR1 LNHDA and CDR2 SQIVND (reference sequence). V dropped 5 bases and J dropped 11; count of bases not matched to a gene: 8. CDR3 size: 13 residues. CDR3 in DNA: TGTGCCAGTAGTGGCTTCCAGGGGGCATTTCAGTACTTC. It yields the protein CASSGFQGAFQYF.

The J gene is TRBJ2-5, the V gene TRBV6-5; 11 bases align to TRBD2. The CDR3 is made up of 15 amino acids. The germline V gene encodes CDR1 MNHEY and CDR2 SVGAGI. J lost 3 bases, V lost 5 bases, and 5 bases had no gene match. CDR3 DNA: TGTGCCAGCAGTACAGGGACTAGCGGAAAAGAGACCCAGTACTTC. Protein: CASSTGTSGKETQYF.